These 29 T cell receptor beta chains came from one sample sequenced in a study of blood T cells in healthy people across ages. A second about 6 to 12 cycle PCR used barcoded and J-beta primers. Using its own MiXCR run on the 5' RACE reads, TCRdb lists one record per CDR3 protein. The sample holds 1.5 million to 2 million distinct CDR3 sequences, roughly 52% seen once. Sequencing used blood. These receptors originate from a woman between 40 and 55 years old in good health.

The rearrangement links TRBV29-1 to TRBJ1-2; the match to TRBD1 covers 7 bases. J was trimmed by 8 bases and V by 2 bases; bases with no gene match: 11. Germline values: CDR1 SQVTM, CDR2 ANQGSEA. The CDR3 totals 14 residues. The CDR3 loop is CSVETNTGAGGYTF. CDR3 nucleotides: TGCAGCGTTGAAACGAATACAGGGGCGGGCGGCTACACCTTC.

J is TRBJ1-6 and V is TRBV12-3 or TRBV12-4, with 7 bases fitting TRBD1. V gave up 6 bases and J gave up 8 bases; unmatched junction bases: 7. CDR3 size: 14 residues. CDR3 sequence reads: CASSPDRVYSPLHF. DNA of the CDR3: TGTGCCAGCAGCCCAGACAGGGTATATTCACCCCTCCACTTT.

The chain links TRBV29-1 to TRBJ2-1; 8 bases are a match to TRBD2. Trimming removed 5 bases from V and 4 bases from J; junction bases left unmatched: 10. Germline V CDR1 and CDR2: SQVTM, ANQGSEA. The CDR3 runs to 15 residues. CDR3 sequence reads: CSVPGLAHSYNEQFF. The CDR3 DNA reads TGCAGCGTTCCAGGACTAGCACACAGTTACAATGAGCAGTTCTTC.

CDR3 DNA: TGTGCCAGCAGTGATCCCAGACTCCTAGCGGCGTCTTCCGTCGAGCAGTTCTTC. As protein: CASSDPRLLAASSVEQFF. This chain uses TRBV6-1 with TRBJ2-1; TRBD2 aligns across 7 bases. Germline lookup yields CDR1 MNHNS and CDR2 SASEGT. The V gene end was trimmed by 3 bases and the J gene end by 10 bases; junction bases not matched to a gene: 21. This CDR3 has 18 residues.

CDR3 in DNA: TGTGCCAGCAGCCCCCGAGGGTGGGGGGATCAAGAGACCCAGTACTTC. Amino acids: CASSPRGWGDQETQYF. The chain couples TRBV9 to TRBJ2-4; D is perhaps TRBD2 (6 bases). The tail of the sequence fits TRBJ2-5 better, so the J call may be wrong. Germline V gene sequence: CDR1 SGDLS, CDR2 YYNGEE. The CDR3 runs 16 residues.

This chain links TRBV24-1 with TRBJ1-5; 7 nucleotides match TRBD1. Per germline, CDR1 KGHDR and CDR2 SFDVKD. J lost 0 bases, V lost 0 bases, and 13 bases had no gene match. The CDR3 sequence is 20 residues long. CDR3 nucleotides: TGTGCCACCAGTGATTTGCCAGACAGGGACGTAGGATATAGCAATCAGCCCCAGCATTTT. This codes for CATSDLPDRDVGYSNQPQHF.

This clonotype was seen more than once but under ten times. This chain joins TRBV9 and TRBJ1-2; D call uncertain. The CDR3 has 12 amino acids. Germline-derived CDR1 and CDR2 are SGDLS and YYNGEE. The V gene lost 4 bases and the J gene lost 4 bases, with 8 bases spanning the gap. The CDR3 nucleotides read TGTGCCAGCAGCACCCGAGCCTATGGCTACACCTTC. It yields the protein CASSTRAYGYTF.

This clonotype was observed a handful of times. V usage is TRBV28 and J usage is TRBJ2-7; D is unclear. Germline assignment: CDR1 MDHEN and CDR2 SYDVKM. V was cut by 6 bases and J by 5 bases, with 17 bases left in between. The CDR3 is 14 residues long. CDR3 in amino acids: CASSPGRAEDEQYF. Written as DNA, the CDR3 is TGTGCCAGCAGCCCCGGAAGGGCCGAGGACGAGCAGTACTTC.

The chain is built from TRBV4-1 and TRBJ2-1; 12 positions match TRBD2. V was pared by 3 bases and J by 7 bases, with 7 bases of the junction left unmatched. CDR1 and CDR2 from the germline V gene are MGHRA and YSYEKL. The length of the CDR3 is 16 residues. The CDR3 DNA follows: TGCGCCAGCAGCCACCCGGGACTAGCGGGTGGGAATGAGCAGTTCTTC. It specifies CASSHPGLAGGNEQFF.

The rearrangement links TRBV7-2 to TRBJ2-5; D is perhaps TRBD2 (6 bases). From germline, CDR1 is SGHTA and CDR2 FQGNSA. The V and J ends lost 5 bases and 11 bases respectively, with 18 bases between them. CDR3 length: 13 amino acids. The CDR3 loop reads CASSPGEGWNQYF. The CDR3 DNA reads as TGTGCCAGCAGCCCGGGAGAGGGATGGAATCAGTACTTC.

This clonotype was recorded only once. The V call is TRBV13, the J call TRBJ1-1; the match to TRBD1 covers 7 bases. This CDR3 region has 14 residues. Germline V gives CDR1 PRHDT, CDR2 FYEKMQ (reference sequence). After removal of 5 bases from V and 2 bases from J, the junction contained 5 bases not matched to a gene. Written as DNA, the CDR3 is TGTGCCAGCAGCCCCGGGACAGATAACACTGAAGCTTTCTTT. Amino acid sequence: CASSPGTDNTEAFF.

Worth noting for this clonotype: A much larger clone lies a single base off, so this may be a read error. The genes are TRBV7-2 and TRBJ2-7; D not resolved. V was cut by 7 bases and J by 2 bases, with 9 bases left in between. CDR1 SGHTA and CDR2 FQGNSA come from the germline V gene. There are 12 residues in the CDR3. The CDR3 DNA reads TGTGCCAGCAACTTTACCACCTACGAGCAGTACTTC. Its protein product is CASNFTTYEQYF.

The rearrangement uses TRBV29-1 and TRBJ2-3, with TRBD1 matching over 9 bases. Trimming removed 2 bases from V and 1 base from J; junction bases left unmatched: 4. CDR1 and CDR2 (germline): SQVTM, ANQGSEA. The CDR3 covers 15 residues. CDR3 amino acids: CSVEQQGARTDTQYF. The CDR3 DNA reads as TGCAGCGTTGAACAACAGGGGGCACGCACAGATACGCAGTATTTT.

The chain employs TRBV6-5 and TRBJ2-1; possibly TRBD2 for D (6 bases). The CDR3 is 14 residues long. The germline V gene encodes CDR1 MNHEY and CDR2 SVGAGI. V shed 6 bases and J shed 9 bases, with 18 bases lying between them. CDR3 amino acids: CASRELALGGEQFF. For the CDR3, the DNA is TGTGCCAGCAGGGAACTAGCTCTAGGTGGTGAGCAGTTCTTC.

Only a few counts were recorded for this clonotype. This rearrangement joins TRBV15 to TRBJ2-5, with D perhaps matching TRBD1 (6 bases). The CDR3 is made up of 13 amino acids. Germline-derived CDR1 and CDR2 are LNHNV and YYDKDF (reference sequence). The V end was cut by 7 bases, the J end by 11 bases, with 20 bases between. The CDR3 loop is CATKQTGSRGQYF. The CDR3 nucleotides are TGTGCCACCAAGCAGACAGGCAGCCGTGGGCAGTACTTC.

This clonotype was counted at least ten times. The chain's CDR3 is CASSQAGNTEAFF. DNA of the CDR3: TGTGCCAGCAGCCAGGCAGGGAACACTGAAGCTTTCTTT. The rearrangement joins TRBV3-1 to TRBJ1-1; D gene unclear. The CDR3 has 13 amino acids. CDR1 and CDR2 (germline): LGHDT, YNNKEL (reference sequence). V lost 3 bases, J lost 1 base, and 6 bases lay in between.

This clonotype was seen a handful of times. The rearrangement links TRBV4-1 to TRBJ2-6; tentative D call: TRBD1 (5 bases). The CDR3 extends over 17 amino acids. V was shortened by 0 bases and J by 1 base, with 10 bases between the two germline ends. Germline CDR1 reads MGHRA; CDR2 reads YSYEKL. CDR3 protein: CASSQDRQSSGANVLTF. The CDR3 coding sequence is TGCGCCAGCAGCCAAGACAGACAGAGTTCTGGGGCCAACGTCCTGACTTTC.

This clonotype was counted at least ten times. The chain joins TRBV20-1 to TRBJ1-2; D uncertain. Trimming shortened V by 3 bases and J by 4 bases, and 12 bases separated the two germline ends. The germline V gene encodes CDR1 DFQATT and CDR2 SNEGSKA (reference sequence). CDR3 length: 13 amino acids. This CDR3 reads CSARNPSGYGYTF. CDR3 sequence (DNA): TGCAGTGCTAGGAACCCTTCCGGCTATGGCTACACCTTC.

The chain uses TRBV20-1 and TRBJ1-1; 7 bases line up with TRBD1. Unmatched junction bases numbered 9, after V lost 4 bases and J lost 1 base. Per the germline V gene, CDR1 is DFQATT and CDR2 is SNEGSKA (reference sequence). The CDR3 contains 15 residues. The chain's CDR3 is CSATHLNRGNTEAFF. The CDR3 DNA is TGCAGTGCTACACACCTTAACAGGGGGAACACTGAAGCTTTCTTT.

This clonotype was picked up a small number of times. The genes are TRBV10-2 and TRBJ2-7; the match to TRBD1 covers 8 bases. The CDR3 sequence is 13 residues long. Germline V gene data show CDR1 as WSHSY and CDR2 as SAAADI. Unmatched junction bases numbered 6, after V lost 7 bases and J lost 4 bases. This CDR3 is CASMPRGLYEQYF. In nucleotides, the CDR3 is TGCGCCAGCATGCCCAGGGGGCTATACGAGCAGTACTTC.

The chain links TRBV15 to TRBJ1-3; D is uncertain. Germline values: CDR1 LNHNV, CDR2 YYDKDF (reference sequence). V was pared by 5 bases and J by 3 bases, with 11 bases between. This CDR3 has 14 residues. CDR3 nucleotides: TGTGCCACCAGCGGCCGGGCTCATGGAAACACCATATATTTT. This codes for CATSGRAHGNTIYF.

The chain recombines TRBV6-5 with TRBJ2-5; 9 bases line up with TRBD1. The V segment lost 5 bases and the J segment 11 bases; nucleotides outside the gene matches: 12. Germline V gene lookup returns CDR1 MNHEY and CDR2 SVGAGI. CDR3 length: 14 residues. In DNA form, the CDR3 reads TGTGCCAGCAGTAAACAGGGGGCTAACAATGAGCAGTACTTC. Its protein is CASSKQGANNEQYF.

The V and J genes are TRBV7-9 and TRBJ2-7; D is undetermined. CDR1 is SEHNR and CDR2 is FQNEAQ in the germline V gene (reference sequence). Trimming cost V 2 bases and J 7 bases, with 3 bases left between them. The CDR3 sequence is 10 residues long. The CDR3 sequence is CASSLQEQYF. The CDR3 region has the DNA TGTGCCAGCAGCTTACAAGAGCAGTACTTC.

The rearrangement links TRBV4-3 to TRBJ2-4, with D hard to call. The J call may not be correct, given that the DNA end is closer to TRBJ2-7. Per the germline V gene, CDR1 is LGHNA and CDR2 is YSLEER. The CDR3 covers 15 residues. CDR3 in amino acids: CASSPALGILAEQYF. DNA for the CDR3: TGCGCCAGCAGCCCAGCCTTAGGGATTCTCGCCGAGCAGTACTTC.

V is TRBV18 and J is TRBJ2-4; weak D call: TRBD2 (5 bases). The assigned J gene may be wrong: the sequence end matches TRBJ2-7 better. Per the germline V gene, CDR1 is KGHSH and CDR2 is LQKENI. This CDR3 region has 14 residues. CDR3 DNA: TGTGCCAGCTCACCAATCGGGTCCGGGAACGAGCAGTACTTC. Protein sequence: CASSPIGSGNEQYF.

This clonotype was found a few times. The chain employs TRBV7-9 and TRBJ2-3, with 8 bases lining up with TRBD2. Germline CDR1 is SEHNR and CDR2 is FQNEAQ (reference sequence). This CDR3 has 12 amino acids. CDR3 residues: CAAGGDKDTQYF. DNA for the CDR3: TGTGCAGCCGGGGGGGACAAAGATACGCAGTATTTT.

The chain joins TRBV6-5 to TRBJ1-6, with D perhaps matching TRBD1 (5 bases). Trimming took 0 bases from V and 1 from J, leaving 16 bases between them. Germline-derived CDR1 and CDR2 are MNHEY and SVGAGI. The length of the CDR3 is 19 residues. The CDR3 DNA follows: TGTGCCAGCAGTTACTCTGGGGAGGGGCTTGGGTCCTATAATTCACCCCTCCACTTT. As protein: CASSYSGEGLGSYNSPLHF.

In this sample, this clonotype turned up a few times. J is TRBJ2-1 and V is TRBV15; a weak D match, TRBD1 (5 bases). This CDR3 has 14 residues. CDR1 is LNHNV and CDR2 is YYDKDF in the germline V gene (reference sequence). Trimming shortened V by 9 bases and J by 5 bases, and 17 bases separated the two germline ends. CDR3 coding DNA: TGTGCCACTGAGTTGGGGCGAGATAACAATGAGCAGTTCTTC. This sequence encodes CATELGRDNNEQFF.

This clonotype was seen a few times. J is TRBJ2-5 and V is TRBV4-2, with D tentatively TRBD2 (5 bases). The CDR3 loop spans 15 amino acids. Germline V lookup: CDR1 LGHNA, CDR2 YNFKEQ. The ends were cut back, 0 bases at V and 1 base at J, with 9 bases in the middle. CDR3 DNA: TGTGCCAGCAGCCAAGAGCTCCTAGCCCAAGAGACCCAGTACTTC. It yields the protein CASSQELLAQETQYF.